This TCR beta chain originates from a study of PD-L1 blockade in urothelial cancer. Libraries were prepared by immunoSEQ multiplex PCR; TCRdb keeps only in-frame clonotypes and omits some of them. The sample has 70,000 or so clones, approximately 87% seen once; the top ten hold 3.5% to 5.5%. This CDR3 has 12 amino acids. Germline assignment: CDR1 KGHSH and CDR2 LQKENI. V was cut by 0 bases and J by 7 bases, with 7 bases left in between. Regarding time point: pretreatment peripheral blood. The specimen was PBMCs, collected around atezolizumab (anti-PD-L1) treatment. The TCR was taken from a man in his sixties or seventies with urothelial cancer. The rearrangement joins TRBV18 to TRBJ2-7; tentative D call: TRBD1 (6 bases). CDR3 bases: TGTGCCAGCTCACCACCCCAGGGGGAGCAGTACTTC. It is translated as CASSPPQGEQYF.